What follows are 23 T cell receptor beta chains derived from one specimen sequenced in a study of blood T cell repertoires in COVID-19. The protocol was immunoSEQ multiplex PCR, while the TCRdb copy is restricted to in-frame clones and leaves out a portion. The sample consists of nearly 35,000 clones, around 87% of them appearing once. Sequences were obtained from peripheral blood. These receptors all come from a man aged 65 to 79 with acute or convalescent COVID-19.

Comment on this clone: The germline gene is not matched at one end of the junction; a read error may be the cause. V is TRBV30 and J is TRBJ2-3, with a weak D call TRBD2 (6 bases). The CDR3 totals 14 residues. Looked up from germline, CDR1 is GTSNPN and CDR2 is SVGIG (reference sequence). CDR3 sequence (DNA): TGTGCCCGGAGAGGGAGGAGCGGGACAGATACGCAGTATTTT. This codes for CARRGRSGTDTQYF.

This clone has just one count. The chain carries TRBV19 and TRBJ2-2; D is undetermined. The CDR3 consists of 16 residues. V lost 2 bases and J 0 bases, leaving 10 bases between the germline ends. Germline V lookup: CDR1 LNHDA, CDR2 SQIVND (reference sequence). The CDR3 here is CASSIFSSANTGELFF. The CDR3, as DNA: TGTGCCAGTAGTATATTCTCCAGCGCGAACACCGGGGAGCTGTTTTTT. The full variable domain, in which reference TRBV19 and TRBJ2-2 provide the parts outside the CDR3, is DGGITQSPKYLFRKEGQNVTLSCEQNLNHDAMYWYRQDPGQGLRLIYYSQIVNDFQKGDIAEGYSVSREKKESFPLTVTSAQKNPTAFYLCASSIFSSANTGELFFGEGSRLTVL.

V usage is TRBV7-2 and J usage is TRBJ2-7; the match to TRBD1 covers 7 bases. The CDR3 has 14 amino acids. Germline V gives CDR1 SGHTA, CDR2 FQGNSA. J was trimmed by 6 bases and V by 1 base; bases with no gene match: 6. This chain's CDR3 is CASSLDFRQGEQYF. CDR3 sequence (DNA): TGTGCCAGCAGCTTAGATTTTCGACAGGGCGAGCAGTACTTC.

J is TRBJ2-1 and V is TRBV4-3; 10 positions agree with TRBD2. The CDR3 contains 17 residues. J gave up 1 base and V 4 bases, and 7 bases lay outside the gene matches. CDR1 LGHNA and CDR2 YSLEER come from the germline V gene. The chain's CDR3 is CASSPYNSGGSYNEQFF. The CDR3 bases are TGCGCCAGCAGCCCGTATAATAGCGGGGGGTCCTACAATGAGCAGTTCTTC.

The chain is built from TRBV29-1 and TRBJ2-3, with D possibly being TRBD2 (6 bases). The CDR3 covers 14 residues. Trimming removed 7 bases at V and 1 base at J, with 15 bases between. The germline gives CDR1 SQVTM, CDR2 ANQGSEA. The CDR3: CSGMGGWGTDTQYF. CDR3 DNA: TGCAGCGGGATGGGGGGATGGGGCACAGATACGCAGTATTTT.

This chain links TRBV2 with TRBJ2-1; tentatively, D is TRBD2 (6 bases). V lost 6 bases, J lost 5 bases, and 11 bases lay in between. This CDR3 region has 13 residues. The germline V gene encodes CDR1 SNHLY and CDR2 FYNNEI. In DNA, the CDR3 is TGTGCCAGCAGGATCGGGAGCGACAATGAGCAGTTCTTC. This gives the protein CASRIGSDNEQFF.

This rearrangement joins TRBV4-1 to TRBJ1-1; D is ambiguous. The CDR3 runs 13 residues. Germline V gene sequence: CDR1 MGHRA, CDR2 YSYEKL. V was cut by 0 bases and J by 4 bases, with 6 bases left in between. The CDR3 DNA follows: TGCGCCAGCAGCCAAGAGTGGGCCACTGAAGCTTTCTTT. Translation: CASSQEWATEAFF.

The V and J genes are TRBV7-2 and TRBJ2-1; D is unclear. Germline V gene lookup returns CDR1 SGHTA and CDR2 FQGNSA. V lost 10 bases and J 2 bases, leaving 18 bases between the germline ends. The CDR3 loop spans 15 amino acids. The CDR3 DNA reads TGTGCCATCACCGGGTACGGGTACACCTACAATGAGCAGTTCTTC. It specifies CAITGYGYTYNEQFF. The full variable domain, completed using reference TRBV7-2 and TRBJ2-1, is GAGVSQSPSNKVTEKGKDVELRCDPISGHTALYWYRQSLGQGLEFLIYFQGNSAPDKSGLPSDRFSAERTGGSVSTLTIQRTQQEDSAVYLCAITGYGYTYNEQFFGPGTRLTVL.

V gene TRBV20-1 combines with J gene TRBJ1-1, with D perhaps TRBD1 (6 bases). Germline assignment: CDR1 DFQATT and CDR2 SNEGSKA (reference sequence). This CDR3 contains 15 residues. Trimming stripped 3 bases from V and 5 bases from J, with 19 bases between. Here the CDR3 reads CSASGGNRAGTEAFF. CDR3 sequence (DNA): TGCAGTGCTAGTGGTGGGAACAGGGCAGGAACTGAAGCTTTCTTT.

The V gene is TRBV14, the J gene TRBJ1-3, with TRBD1 matching 7 bases. CDR3 length: 17 residues. V lost 4 bases to trimming and J lost 7 bases; unmatched junction nucleotides: 16. Germline lookup yields CDR1 SGHDN and CDR2 FVKESK. CDR3: CASSLYQTTGWSNTIYF. CDR3 coding DNA: TGTGCCAGCAGCCTATACCAGACGACAGGGTGGTCGAACACCATATATTTT.

The chain employs TRBV18 and TRBJ1-2, with D hard to call. The germline CDR1 and CDR2 sequences are KGHSH and LQKENI. This CDR3 is 13 amino acids long. Trimming took 8 bases from V and 8 from J, leaving 18 bases between them. CDR3 region: CASTVAHLSGYTF. The CDR3 coding sequence is TGTGCCAGCACGGTAGCCCACCTTTCCGGCTACACCTTC.

J is TRBJ2-1 and V is TRBV5-1, with D tentatively TRBD2 (5 bases). From germline, CDR1 is SGHRS and CDR2 YFSETQ. The germline V and J ends were trimmed by 1 base and 2 bases, with 28 bases remaining between them. The CDR3 extends over 21 amino acids. CDR3 sequence (DNA): TGCGCCAGCAGCTTGAATCCCAGCTACGATTCCCGGCGAGCGGCCTACAATGAGCAGTTCTTC. As protein: CASSLNPSYDSRRAAYNEQFF.

Remarks on this clone: This may be a read error, as it is one base from a much larger clone. V and J are TRBV5-5 and TRBJ2-2; 8 bases align to TRBD1. This CDR3 is built from 15 residues. Germline V gene data show CDR1 as SGHKS and CDR2 as YYEKEE (reference sequence). DNA of the CDR3: TGTGTCAGCAGCTTGACAGGGGATAACACCGGGGAGCTGTTTTTT. This codes for CVSSLTGDNTGELFF. Together with reference TRBV5-5 and TRBJ2-2, the CDR3 gives the full variable domain: DAGVTQSPTHLIKTRGQQVTLRCSPISGHKSVSWYQQVLGQGPQFIFQYYEKEERGRGNFPDRFSARQFPNYSSELNVNALLLGDSALYLCVSSLTGDNTGELFFGEGSRLTVL.

The V call is TRBV4-3, the J call TRBJ2-1, with a possible D match to TRBD2 (6 bases). This CDR3 contains 16 residues. CDR1 and CDR2 from the germline V gene are LGHNA and YSLEER. The V end was cut by 3 bases, the J end by 2 bases, with 14 bases between. For the CDR3, the DNA is TGCGCCAGCAGCCAGGGAGCGGAGGGTGCCTACAATGAGCAGTTCTTC. It translates to CASSQGAEGAYNEQFF.

The DNA of the CDR3 is TGTGCCAGCAGCCAGGGGGGGACAGGGGAAAAACTGTTTTTT. This codes for CASSQGGTGEKLFF. The chain joins TRBV3-1 (or the pseudogene TRBV3-2) to TRBJ1-4; 9 nucleotides match TRBD1. Per germline, CDR1 LGHDT and CDR2 YNNKEL (reference sequence). V trimming: 3 bases; J trimming: 8 bases; junction bases outside the gene matches: 4. The CDR3 runs to 14 residues.

This clone appeared once. CDR3 bases: TGTGCCAGCGCCGTCAGCGGGGCCTATGGCTACACCTTC. Translation: CASAVSGAYGYTF. The chain joins TRBV28 to TRBJ1-2, with D possibly TRBD1 on 5 matching bases. The CDR3 consists of 13 residues. V was trimmed by 8 bases and J by 4 bases, leaving 14 bases between them. The germline V gene encodes CDR1 MDHEN and CDR2 SYDVKM.

The chain joins TRBV7-2 to TRBJ2-1; D call uncertain. The V end was cut by 3 bases, the J end by 10 bases, with 10 bases between. From germline, CDR1 is SGHTA and CDR2 FQGNSA. This CDR3 is 12 amino acids long. The CDR3: CASSLVFEEQFF. For the CDR3, the DNA is TGTGCCAGCAGCTTGGTCTTTGAGGAGCAGTTCTTC.

The rearrangement joins TRBV14 to TRBJ1-1, with 7 bases lining up with TRBD1. This CDR3 has 13 residues. Per germline, CDR1 SGHDN and CDR2 FVKESK. V lost 4 bases and J lost 5; bases outside the gene matches: 4. The CDR3 is CASSLQGQTEAFF. The CDR3 nucleotides read TGTGCCAGCAGCCTACAGGGGCAAACTGAAGCTTTCTTT.

The rearrangement joins TRBV19 to TRBJ1-4; no clear D gene. The CDR3 loop spans 14 amino acids. Germline CDR1 LNHDA, CDR2 SQIVND (reference sequence). V was pared by 7 bases and J by 3 bases, with 12 bases between. For the CDR3, the DNA is TGTGCCAGTACAGGTCCACAACCTAATGAAAAACTGTTTTTT. As protein: CASTGPQPNEKLFF. Supplemented by reference TRBV19 and TRBJ1-4, the full variable domain reads DGGITQSPKYLFRKEGQNVTLSCEQNLNHDAMYWYRQDPGQGLRLIYYSQIVNDFQKGDIAEGYSVSREKKESFPLTVTSAQKNPTAFYLCASTGPQPNEKLFFGSGTQLSVL.

This sequence joins TRBV7-7 and TRBJ1-1; 8 bases fit TRBD1. The CDR3 sequence is 13 residues long. Germline V gene data show CDR1 as SSHAT and CDR2 as FNYEAQ (reference sequence). V dropped 3 bases and J dropped 5; count of bases not matched to a gene: 2. The CDR3, as DNA: TGTGCCAGCAGCTTGAGACAGGGGACTGAAGCTTTCTTT. Residues: CASSLRQGTEAFF.

For the CDR3, the DNA is TGTGCCAGCAGCCAAGCGGACAAGGGGTACAATGAGCAGTTCTTC. Translating it yields CASSQADKGYNEQFF. The chain uses TRBV4-2 and TRBJ2-1, with D possibly being TRBD1 (5 bases). Trimming stripped 1 base from V and 4 bases from J, with 11 bases between. The V gene's germline CDR1 is LGHNA and CDR2 YNFKEQ. The CDR3 spans 15 residues.

J is TRBJ1-1 and V is TRBV19; possibly TRBD1 for D (5 bases). The germline V and J ends were trimmed by 1 base and 2 bases, with 14 bases remaining between them. CDR1 is LNHDA, CDR2 SQIVND, per germline (reference sequence). The CDR3 consists of 16 residues. The CDR3 DNA reads as TGTGCCAGTAGTATAGCCGCGGACACCTTAAACACTGAAGCTTTCTTT. This codes for CASSIAADTLNTEAFF.

This clone has more than one count but fewer than ten. The chain joins TRBV7-3 to TRBJ2-2, with TRBD2 matching over 7 bases. From germline, CDR1 is SGHTA and CDR2 FQGTGA. The CDR3 totals 16 residues. The V and J ends lost 4 bases and 5 bases, in that order; junction bases with no gene match: 10. CDR3 in DNA: TGTGCCAGCAGCTCCTACTCTAGCGGTGGTACCGGGGAGCTGTTTTTT. Protein sequence: CASSSYSSGGTGELFF.